In this sample, the clone carrying this T cell receptor (beta chain) turned up a few times. The antigen is unknown. Sequencing was performed with immunoSEQ multiplex PCR; in TCRdb, only in-frame clones are kept and a portion is missing. The sample has roughly 34,000 clones; approximately 80% are singletons. V was shortened by 7 bases and J by 3 bases, with 7 bases between the two germline ends. This CDR3 has 13 amino acids. Germline lookup yields CDR1 MGHDK and CDR2 SYGVNS. This entry is derived from a study of T cells in localized non-small cell lung cancer. General observations from the study: Median detection of top 100 tumor clones in adjacent lung was 57 clones. Investigators sequenced only a single tumor region, leaving heterogeneity possible. Among blood samples, higher T cell density accompanied longer overall survival.

This receptor was identified in a male donor older than 55 with stage II squamous cell lung carcinoma. Material: peripheral blood, obtained before any cancer treatment. The genes are TRBV25-1 and TRBJ2-6; D is unclear. DNA of the CDR3: TGTGCCAGCAACGTCGGTGGGGCCAACGTCCTGACTTTC. Translated: CASNVGGANVLTF.